This TCR beta chain was identified in a study of PD-1 blockade in classical Hodgkin lymphoma. Regarding the study as a whole: It was reported that newly diagnosed patients had less baseline TCR diversity than healthy donors. Baseline diversity in complete responders resembled that of newly diagnosed patients.

As regards this clone: Its antigen is not identified.

The time point was: cycle 4 day 1 (C4D1), after more than five weeks of nivolumab. Every patient was affected by relapse after autologous stem cell transplantation, while exposure to brentuximab vedotin was not uniform. Germline values: CDR1 MGHRA, CDR2 YSYEKL. The CDR3 runs to 19 residues. V was pared by 2 bases and J by 0 bases, with 19 bases between. Here immunoSEQ multiplex PCR was the method, and the copy in TCRdb shows in-frame clones only, minus some. Here the sample spans approximately 25,000 clones, approximately 68% being singletons. The chain joins TRBV4-1 to TRBJ2-2, with D perhaps matching TRBD1 (5 bases). This sequence originates from a human donor with classical Hodgkin lymphoma. The starting material was peripheral blood mononuclear cells (PBMCs), obtained before the fourth cycle of nivolumab. CDR3 sequence reads: CASSQSRANLIANTGELFF. In DNA form, the CDR3 reads TGCGCCAGCAGCCAAAGCAGGGCGAACCTGATCGCGAACACCGGGGAGCTGTTTTTT.